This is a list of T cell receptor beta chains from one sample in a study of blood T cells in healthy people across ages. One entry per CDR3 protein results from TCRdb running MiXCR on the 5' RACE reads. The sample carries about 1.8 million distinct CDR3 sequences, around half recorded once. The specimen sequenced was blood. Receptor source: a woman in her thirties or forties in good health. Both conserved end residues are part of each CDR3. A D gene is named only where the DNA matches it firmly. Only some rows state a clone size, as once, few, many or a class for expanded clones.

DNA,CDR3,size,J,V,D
TGTGCCAGCAGGGGGGGCCCGTACAATGAGCAGTTCTTC,CASRGGPYNEQFF,.,TRBJ2-1,TRBV7-2,.
TGCAGTGCTACGATCGGATCACAGGGCCCCTATGGCTACACCTTC,CSATIGSQGPYGYTF,.,TRBJ1-2,TRBV20-1,.
TGTGCCAGCAGTGAAACCCTAGGGGCAGGGTTTGGCTCTGGGGCCAACGTCCTGACTTTC,CASSETLGAGFGSGANVLTF,few,TRBJ2-6,TRBV6-1,.
TGTGCCAGCAGCCCTCCAGGGGCTCCGAGTGGGGAGACCCAGTACTTC,CASSPPGAPSGETQYF,.,TRBJ2-5,TRBV5-6,.
TGCGCCAGCAGCTCGACAGTGACTCAAGAGACCCAGTACTTC,CASSSTVTQETQYF,.,TRBJ2-5,TRBV5-1,.
TGTGCCAGCAGGACAGGGGTAACAGAGACCCAGTACTTC,CASRTGVTETQYF,few,TRBJ2-5,TRBV27,TRBD1
TGTGCCAGCAAGCCGAGGACAGACCATTCCTACAATGAGCAGTTCTTC,CASKPRTDHSYNEQFF,once,TRBJ2-1,TRBV6-5,.
TGCGCCAGCAGCTTAAATTGGGGAGGTGGCTACACCTTC,CASSLNWGGGYTF,.,TRBJ1-2,TRBV5-1,.
TGCAGTGCGACAGGGGGTCTAGCCGAAAACATTCAGTACTTC,CSATGGLAENIQYF,.,TRBJ2-4,TRBV20-1,TRBD1
TGTGCCAGCAGCTTATGGCACAGGGCCACCATGAACACTGAAGCTTTCTTT,CASSLWHRATMNTEAFF,.,TRBJ1-1,TRBV7-2,.
TGCGCCAGCAGCCAAGGACGCGCGGAGGGGGAGACCCAGTACTTC,CASSQGRAEGETQYF,few,TRBJ2-5,TRBV4-3,.
TGTGCCAGCAGTGAAAGGGGACGGGGGGCGGTCTACGAGCAGTACTTC,CASSERGRGAVYEQYF,.,TRBJ2-7,TRBV6-1,.
TGCAGCGGAAAAACAGGCTACGAGCAGTACTTC,CSGKTGYEQYF,.,TRBJ2-7,TRBV29-1,.
TGTGCCAGCAGCGTAGTTCCTAGCGGGGGGCTCACAGATACGCAGTATTTT,CASSVVPSGGLTDTQYF,.,TRBJ2-3,TRBV9,TRBD2
TGTGCCAGCAGCTATGGACATACACCTTACGAGCAGTACTTC,CASSYGHTPYEQYF,.,TRBJ2-7,TRBV5-5,.
TGTGCCAGCAGTTACTATGGGGATAAGCAGTACTTC,CASSYYGDKQYF,.,TRBJ2-5,TRBV6-2/TRBV6-3,.
TGCAGTGCCGGCCCTCGGGGACTAGCGGGGTCAGATACGCAGTATTTT,CSAGPRGLAGSDTQYF,many,TRBJ2-3,TRBV20-1,TRBD2
TGCGCCAGCAGCCAGGTCTCTCTACCAACGGAGTCCCAGTACTTC,CASSQVSLPTESQYF,.,TRBJ2-5,TRBV4-3,.
TGTGCCAGCAGGGCGAGTCGGACAGACCTCTCTGGGGCCAACGTCCTGACTTTC,CASRASRTDLSGANVLTF,.,TRBJ2-6,TRBV7-8,.
TGTGCCAGCAGTTTTCGTGGCCAACCCTCCTACAATGAGCAGTTCTTC,CASSFRGQPSYNEQFF,.,TRBJ2-1,TRBV12-3/TRBV12-4,.
TGTGCCAGCAATCGGGGGCAGGGGGCCGTTGGCAATCAGCCCCAGCATTTT,CASNRGQGAVGNQPQHF,.,TRBJ1-5,TRBV6-1,TRBD1
TGTGCCAGCAGCATTAGCGGGGTCTACGAGCAGTACTTC,CASSISGVYEQYF,few,TRBJ2-7,TRBV12-3/TRBV12-4,TRBD2
TGCAGTGCTAGCCCCGATCCGGGACTAGCGGGGGGCTCGTTAGCCAAAAACATTCAGTACTTC,CSASPDPGLAGGSLAKNIQYF,.,TRBJ2-4,TRBV20-1,TRBD2
TGTGCCACCAGCAGAGATCGACAGGGGGCGAAGTTCTTC,CATSRDRQGAKFF,.,TRBJ2-1,TRBV15,TRBD1
TGCAGTGCTACCGGACAGGGAGTTGTAAAACTGTTTTTT,CSATGQGVVKLFF,.,TRBJ1-4,TRBV20-1,TRBD1
TGTGCCAGCAGTTGGGAGGGGGGGTACGAGCAGTACTTC,CASSWEGGYEQYF,.,TRBJ2-7,TRBV28,.
TGTGCCAGCAGCTCATCTAGCGGGGCGATGGAGACCCAGTACTTC,CASSSSSGAMETQYF,.,TRBJ2-5,TRBV7-3,TRBD2